The 27 T cell receptor beta chains below all came from one sample that was sequenced in a study of control samples from healthy donors and cancer patients. The method was immunoSEQ multiplex PCR; TCRdb's version includes in-frame clones alone and lacks a portion of them. The sample records around 84,000 clones, 90% to 95% being singletons. Input material: blood. Receptors were obtained from a man aged 25 to 45 in good health.

CDR3 sequence: CASSLSQGAVYGYTF. DNA of the CDR3: TGTGCCAGCAGCTTATCTCAGGGGGCAGTCTATGGCTACACCTTC. The chain joins TRBV11-2 to TRBJ1-2, with 8 bases identical to TRBD1. This CDR3 is built from 15 residues. With V trimmed by 2 bases and J by 4 bases, 6 bases remained unmatched. Germline CDR1 is SGHAT and CDR2 is FQNNGV.

CDR3 sequence (DNA): TGTGCCAGCTCACTCACTCGAGCCTACGAGCAGTACTTC. Translation: CASSLTRAYEQYF. The genes are TRBV18 and TRBJ2-7; D unclear. From germline, CDR1 is KGHSH and CDR2 LQKENI. The CDR3 length is 13 residues. Trimming removed 4 bases from V and 2 bases from J, with 9 bases in between. The complete variable domain, with remaining parts taken from reference TRBV18 and TRBJ2-7, reads NAGVMQNPRHLVRRRGQEARLRCSPMKGHSHVYWYRQLPEEGLKFMVYLQKENIIDESGMPKERFSAEFPKEGPSILRIQQVVRGDSAAYFCASSLTRAYEQYFGPGTRLTVT.

The chain uses TRBV4-3 and TRBJ2-7; the match to TRBD1 covers 9 bases. Trimming removed 2 bases from V and 2 bases from J; junction bases left unmatched: 4. CDR1 is LGHNA and CDR2 is YSLEER in the germline V gene. The CDR3 has 15 amino acids. CDR3 in amino acids: CASSQYRDRAYEQYF. DNA of the CDR3: TGCGCCAGCAGCCAATACCGGGACAGGGCCTACGAGCAGTACTTC.

V and J are TRBV6-6 and TRBJ2-2, with 9 bases that match TRBD2. V shed 6 bases and J 2 bases; nucleotides not matched to a gene: 4. Per the germline V gene, CDR1 is MNHNY and CDR2 is SVGAGI (reference sequence). The CDR3 loop spans 15 amino acids. CDR3 protein: CASRLAGTNTGELFF. In nucleotides, the CDR3 is TGTGCCAGCAGGCTAGCGGGAACCAACACCGGGGAGCTGTTTTTT.

This chain joins TRBV11-2 and TRBJ1-4; D may be TRBD1 (6 bases). The germline CDR1 and CDR2 sequences are SGHAT and FQNNGV. The CDR3 is made up of 15 amino acids. V shed 0 bases and J shed 5 bases, with 10 bases lying between them. CDR3 protein: CASSLETGKNEKLFF. DNA of the CDR3: TGTGCCAGCAGCTTAGAAACAGGGAAAAATGAAAAACTGTTTTTT.

CDR3 protein: CASSVTATNEKLFF. The CDR3 region has the DNA TGCGCCAGCAGTGTAACTGCAACTAATGAAAAACTGTTTTTT. The chain is built from TRBV4-3 and TRBJ1-4; D unresolved. Germline values: CDR1 LGHNA, CDR2 YSLEER. Trimming removed 6 bases at V and 0 bases at J, with 8 bases between. The CDR3 sequence is 14 residues long.

This chain links TRBV28 with TRBJ1-2; 9 nucleotides agree with TRBD1. The CDR3 consists of 12 residues. The V and J ends lost 8 bases and 7 bases, in that order; junction bases with no gene match: 5. Germline V gene lookup returns CDR1 MDHEN and CDR2 SYDVKM. CDR3 loop: CASHTGGFGYTF. The CDR3 coding sequence is TGTGCCAGCCACACAGGGGGCTTTGGCTACACCTTC.

CDR3 region: CASKGQPDGYTF. CDR3 in DNA: TGTGCCAGCAAAGGACAACCTGATGGCTACACCTTC. The rearrangement uses TRBV28 and TRBJ1-2; D perhaps matches TRBD1 (5 bases). In germline, CDR1 is MDHEN, CDR2 SYDVKM. V lost 7 bases and J 6 bases, leaving 12 bases between the germline ends. This CDR3 comprises 12 residues.

This clone has only one observation. The chain links TRBV10-3 to TRBJ1-4; D not certain. Trimming took 0 bases from V and 8 from J, leaving 19 bases between them. This CDR3 is 17 amino acids long. Germline V gene sequence: CDR1 ENHRY, CDR2 SYGVKD. CDR3 DNA sequence: TGTGCCATCAGTGAGTCCCCTTCGTCTGGCCCAGCCGAAAAACTGTTTTTT. The encoded protein is CAISESPSSGPAEKLFF.

CDR3 loop: CASRLGTGGLVSGYTF. The CDR3 DNA is TGTGCCAGCAGGCTGGGGACAGGGGGCTTGGTTTCGGGCTACACCTTC. The chain combines TRBV3-1 (or the pseudogene TRBV3-2) with TRBJ1-2; 12 nucleotides line up with TRBD1. V shed 6 bases, J shed 8 bases, and the junction held 13 bases outside the gene matches. The length of the CDR3 is 16 residues. Germline loops: CDR1 LGHDT, CDR2 YNNKEL (reference sequence).

The chain links TRBV2 to TRBJ2-3; D remains unclear. Trimming took 5 bases from V and 5 from J, leaving 5 bases between them. Looked up from germline, CDR1 is SNHLY and CDR2 is FYNNEI. The CDR3 consists of 11 residues. CDR3 DNA: TGTGCCAGCAGTACCCAAGATACGCAGTATTTT. Protein sequence: CASSTQDTQYF.

The chain joins TRBV5-1 to TRBJ2-7, with D perhaps TRBD2 (6 bases). Germline V lookup: CDR1 SGHRS, CDR2 YFSETQ. V lost 4 bases and J 2 bases, leaving 16 bases between the germline ends. The CDR3 extends over 15 amino acids. In DNA, the CDR3 is TGCGCCAGCAGCCCCTCGGGGGTTGCGACCTACGAGCAGTACTTC. Its translation is CASSPSGVATYEQYF.

The chain links TRBV18 to TRBJ2-7, with D unclear. The CDR3 loop spans 13 amino acids. Germline CDR1 is KGHSH and CDR2 is LQKENI. V was pared by 4 bases and J by 3 bases, with 10 bases between. The CDR3 bases are TGTGCCAGCTCACGAGGACGAAACTACGAGCAGTACTTC. It specifies CASSRGRNYEQYF.

The chain carries TRBV11-1 and TRBJ2-7; 10 bases fit TRBD1. The germline V gene has CDR1 SGHAT and CDR2 FQDESV (reference sequence). V trimming: 5 bases; J trimming: 3 bases; junction bases outside the gene matches: 10. CDR3 length equals 16 residues. CDR3 nucleotide sequence: TGTGCCAGCAGCCCGAAACGGGGACAGGGGATCTACGAGCAGTACTTC. It yields the protein CASSPKRGQGIYEQYF. Full variable domain (missing parts from reference TRBV11-1 and TRBJ2-7): EAEVAQSPRYKITEKSQAVAFWCDPISGHATLYWYRQILGQGPELLVQFQDESVVDDSQLPKDRFSAERLKGVDSTLKIQPAELGDSAMYLCASSPKRGQGIYEQYFGPGTRLTVT.

The chain links TRBV7-9 to TRBJ1-1; 7 bases fit TRBD1. The CDR3 consists of 15 residues. With 5 bases clipped from V and 3 bases from J, the junction kept 9 bases outside the gene matches. CDR1 is SEHNR and CDR2 is FQNEAQ in the germline V gene (reference sequence). DNA for the CDR3: TGTGCCAGCAGCCTAATACAGGGGCGGGACACTGAAGCTTTCTTT. Translating gives CASSLIQGRDTEAFF. Looking up the rest from reference TRBV7-9 and TRBJ1-1 gives the full variable domain: DTGVSQNPRHKITKRGQNVTFRCDPISEHNRLYWYRQTLGQGPEFLTYFQNEAQLEKSRLLSDRFSAERPKGSFSTLEIQRTEQGDSAMYLCASSLIQGRDTEAFFGQGTRLTVV.

The chain employs TRBV4-3 and TRBJ2-2, with 9 bases aligning to TRBD1. This CDR3 comprises 15 residues. Per the germline V gene, CDR1 is LGHNA and CDR2 is YSLEER. The V segment lost 3 bases and the J segment 4 bases; nucleotides outside the gene matches: 3. The CDR3 nucleotides read TGCGCCAGCAGCCAGGGACAGGGCCGCACCGGGGAGCTGTTTTTT. This codes for CASSQGQGRTGELFF.

CDR3 nucleotides: TGCGCCAGCAGCCAACCTTACAACACCGGGGAGCTGTTTTTT. As protein: CASSQPYNTGELFF. J is TRBJ2-2 and V is TRBV4-1; D remains unclear. V dropped 2 bases and J dropped 2 bases, with 6 bases sitting between them. Germline loops: CDR1 MGHRA, CDR2 YSYEKL. This CDR3 is built from 14 residues.

The gene calls are TRBV5-1 and TRBJ1-1; D gene ambiguous. This CDR3 has 16 amino acids. V was shortened by 4 bases and J by 3 bases, with 19 bases between the two germline ends. Germline values: CDR1 SGHRS, CDR2 YFSETQ. This CDR3 reads CASSGRGGEIHTEAFF. Here the CDR3 DNA reads TGCGCCAGCAGCGGCCGAGGCGGGGAGATCCACACTGAAGCTTTCTTT.

The sample holds one count of this clone. The V call is TRBV1, the J call TRBJ1-2. TRBV1 is labeled a pseudogene. The length of the CDR3 is 16 residues. In DNA, the CDR3 is TGCACCAGCAGCCATAAAAAGCCCCTACTTAACTATGGCTACACCTTC. The encoded protein is CTSSHKKPLLNYGYTF.

The gene calls are TRBV3-1 (or the pseudogene TRBV3-2) and TRBJ1-1; no reliable D call. V was cut by 4 bases and J by 0 bases, with 6 bases left in between. CDR3 length equals 13 residues. Looked up from germline, CDR1 is LGHDT and CDR2 is YNNKEL (reference sequence). DNA of the CDR3: TGTGCCAGCAGCCCGGATTTGAACACTGAAGCTTTCTTT. Translating gives CASSPDLNTEAFF.

A single count supports this clone. The chain employs TRBV28 and TRBJ1-5; no clear D gene. V was pared by 9 bases and J by 5 bases, with 11 bases between. The CDR3 extends over 12 amino acids. Germline CDR1 MDHEN, CDR2 SYDVKM. CDR3 in amino acids: CASTYFDQPQHF. The CDR3 region has the DNA TGTGCCAGTACCTACTTTGATCAGCCCCAGCATTTT. The complete variable domain, with remaining parts taken from reference TRBV28 and TRBJ1-5, reads DVKVTQSSRYLVKRTGEKVFLECVQDMDHENMFWYRQDPGLGLRLIYFSYDVKMKEKGDIPEGYSVSREKKERFSLILESASTNQTSMYLCASTYFDQPQHFGDGTRLSIL.

The chain joins TRBV10-3 to TRBJ2-1, with 10 positions matching TRBD2. Germline V gene sequence: CDR1 ENHRY, CDR2 SYGVKD. The CDR3 runs to 15 residues. Trimming cost V 5 bases and J 7 bases; bases outside gene matches: 8. The CDR3 sequence: CAISPLAGEGNEQFF. The DNA of the CDR3 is TGTGCCATCAGTCCGCTAGCGGGAGAGGGTAATGAGCAGTTCTTC.

In this sample, this clone turned up once. As DNA, the CDR3 is TGTGCCAGCAGCCCCGAGCGGGAAGGCGGGGAGCTGTTTTTT. It specifies CASSPEREGGELFF. The J gene is TRBJ2-2, the V gene TRBV7-9, with 7 bases that match TRBD2. Trimming removed 5 bases from V and 7 bases from J; junction bases left unmatched: 7. The CDR3 is 14 residues long. Germline values: CDR1 SEHNR, CDR2 FQNEAQ (reference sequence).

CDR3 region: CASSSQGINQPQHF. The CDR3 DNA is TGTGCCAGCAGTTCCCAGGGAATCAATCAGCCCCAGCATTTT. V usage is TRBV6-5 and J usage is TRBJ1-5, with TRBD1 as a possible D gene (5 bases). From germline, CDR1 is MNHEY and CDR2 SVGAGI. The CDR3 consists of 14 residues. The V end lost 4 bases, the J end lost 3 bases, and 10 bases lay between the germline ends.

The count of this clone is one. V usage is TRBV15 and J usage is TRBJ1-3; a possible D gene is TRBD1 (5 bases). Germline values: CDR1 LNHNV, CDR2 YYDKDF (reference sequence). V lost 0 bases and J 4 bases, leaving 10 bases between the germline ends. CDR3 size: 15 residues. The CDR3 protein is CATSRDRGRGNTIYF. The CDR3 DNA reads as TGTGCCACCAGCAGAGATCGGGGGAGGGGAAACACCATATATTTT.

The V and J genes are TRBV5-1 and TRBJ2-1, with TRBD2 matching over 11 bases. The germline V gene has CDR1 SGHRS and CDR2 YFSETQ. V lost 2 bases to trimming and J lost 6 bases; unmatched junction nucleotides: 4. CDR3 length equals 15 residues. Written as DNA, the CDR3 is TGCGCCAGCAGCTTCGGGACTAGCGGACCCAATGAGCAGTTCTTC. Translation gives CASSFGTSGPNEQFF.

J is TRBJ2-1 and V is TRBV19; TRBD1 might be the D (6 bases). Germline V lookup: CDR1 LNHDA, CDR2 SQIVND (reference sequence). V gave up 4 bases and J gave up 5 bases, with 12 bases separating them. This CDR3 is built from 14 residues. The CDR3, as DNA: TGTGCCAGTAGTAAGCAGGGGAGCAACAATGAGCAGTTCTTC. Protein product: CASSKQGSNNEQFF.